What follows describes a single T cell receptor beta chain. The data are from a study of blood T cell repertoires in COVID-19. Trimming stripped 5 bases from V and 5 bases from J, with 11 bases between. Germline V gene data show CDR1 as GTSNPN and CDR2 as SVGIG (reference sequence). This CDR3 spans 12 amino acids. Authors' methods: Using reference gene primer amplification, nucleated cell counts were estimated. The assay was immunoSEQ multiplex PCR, and TCRdb's table has in-frame clones only and misses some. V, J and clone size are taken as reported in that table, and D and trimming were inferred from the DNA itself. The sample lists a few hundred thousand clones, 65% to 90% seen once, with 7.2% in the top ten.

The chain joins TRBV30 to TRBJ2-3; tentatively, D is TRBD1 (6 bases). The clonotype comes from a human donor in a cohort sampled during active COVID-19. The specimen was peripheral blood. The CDR3 here is CAWGGSGDTQYF. The DNA of the CDR3 is TGTGCCTGGGGGGGCTCCGGAGATACGCAGTATTTT. The variable domain in full, with the rest retrieved from reference TRBV30 and TRBJ2-3, is SQTIHQWPATLVQPVGSPLSLECTVEGTSNPNLYWYRQAAGRGLQLLFYSVGIGQISSEVPQNLSASRPQDRQFILSSKKLLLSDSGFYLCAWGGSGDTQYFGPGTRLTVL.